Listed below are T cell receptor beta chains from one sample, sequenced in a study of T cell responses to AZD1222 COVID-19 vaccine. Profiling relied on immunoSEQ multiplex PCR, and the TCRdb table lists in-frame clones only, not all of them. The sample lists 150,000 to 200,000 clones, over 70% occurring once. Sequencing was performed on peripheral blood, taken on day 0 of MenACWY control vaccination. The receptors were gathered from an adult in good health. Each CDR3 is given with its conserved first and last residue. The D gene is left open where the match is weak. The size field is filled for only some rows; it gives once, few, many or a size class.

clone_size,j_call,v_call,cdr3_length,d_call,cdr3_nt,cdr3_aa
.,TRBJ2-5,TRBV21-1,11,.,TGTGCCACCAAGGGGTCAGAGACCCAGTACTTC,CATKGSETQYF
.,TRBJ2-7,TRBV28,17,.,TGTGCCAGCAGCCCCAGGTCAGGGGGGGCACTTTACTACGAGCAGTACTTC,CASSPRSGGALYYEQYF
.,TRBJ1-6,TRBV28,13,.,TGTGCCAGCAGTTTTAGCCAGAATTCACCCCTCCACTTT,CASSFSQNSPLHF
.,TRBJ2-7,TRBV6-5,13,TRBD2,TGTGCCAGCAGTTCGAGCGGGGGGTACGAGCAGTACTTC,CASSSSGGYEQYF
.,TRBJ2-5,TRBV7-9,13,.,TGTGCCAGCAGCTTATTGGGGCAAGAGACCCAGTACTTC,CASSLLGQETQYF
.,TRBJ2-2,TRBV2,15,.,TGTGCCAGCAGTGTAAAACAGGGGAACACCGGGGAGCTGTTTTTT,CASSVKQGNTGELFF
.,TRBJ2-5,TRBV19,13,.,TGTGCCAGTAGCGGGACCCGCCAAGAGACCCAGTACTTC,CASSGTRQETQYF
.,TRBJ1-5,TRBV30,17,.,TGTGCCTGGAGTATGGGCTTCGGGACATCCCCTAATCAGCCCCAGCATTTT,CAWSMGFGTSPNQPQHF
few,TRBJ2-3,TRBV6-2/TRBV6-3,14,TRBD1,TGTGCCAGCAGTTACGGGACAGACAGCGATACGCAGTATTTT,CASSYGTDSDTQYF
.,TRBJ1-2,TRBV13,12,.,TGTGCCAGCAGCTTAATGAGGGGTGGCTACACCTTC,CASSLMRGGYTF
once,TRBJ2-3,TRBV6-4,14,.,TGTGCCAGCAGTGAAACGGGCAGCACAGATACGCAGTATTTT,CASSETGSTDTQYF
once,TRBJ2-7,TRBV28,14,TRBD1,TGTGCCATTAGCGTTGGACAGGGGGCTCAAGAGCAGTACTTC,CAISVGQGAQEQYF
few,TRBJ1-6,TRBV6-6,15,.,TGTGCCAGCAGAGGACAGCAAAACTATAATTCACCCCTCCACTTT,CASRGQQNYNSPLHF
.,TRBJ2-7,TRBV18,14,TRBD1,TGTGCCAGCTCACAGAGACAGGGAACCTACGAGCAGTACTTC,CASSQRQGTYEQYF
few,TRBJ2-7,TRBV21-1,15,.,TGTGCCAGCAGCAAACCCCGGACAGGGGTCTACGAGCAGTACTTC,CASSKPRTGVYEQYF
few,TRBJ1-1,TRBV9,16,TRBD1,TGTGCCAGCAGTCCGGGACAGGGGGCTTGGGACACTGAAGCTTTCTTT,CASSPGQGAWDTEAFF
.,TRBJ2-1,TRBV28,13,.,TGTGCCAGCAGTCCTGACGCGTTCAATGAGCAGTTCTTC,CASSPDAFNEQFF
.,TRBJ1-5,TRBV11-3,17,.,TGTGCCAGCAGCTTACCCCTTTGCGACAGTTCCAATCAGCCCCAGCATTTT,CASSLPLCDSSNQPQHF
.,TRBJ1-1,TRBV5-1,15,TRBD1,TGCGCCAGCAGCGTTCGGACAGGCCAGAACACTGAAGCTTTCTTT,CASSVRTGQNTEAFF
.,TRBJ2-7,TRBV5-1,18,TRBD1,TGCGCCAGCAGCTTGTGGGAGTCTAGGGGACAGGGCCGCTACGAGCAGTACTTC,CASSLWESRGQGRYEQYF
.,TRBJ2-3,TRBV7-3,15,.,TGTGCCAGCAGCCACCGCCTTGGTAGTTCAGATACGCAGTATTTT,CASSHRLGSSDTQYF
.,TRBJ1-6,TRBV4-3,14,.,TGCGCCAGCAGCCAAGGGAACAGGGATTCACCCCTCCACTTT,CASSQGNRDSPLHF
once,TRBJ1-4,TRBV7-9,18,TRBD1,TGTGCCAGCATTCACGCGGGGAGGGGGCCGGCAGCTAATGAAAAACTGTTTTTT,CASIHAGRGPAANEKLFF
.,TRBJ2-3,TRBV19,16,.,TGTGCCAGCTCCCAACTGACTAGTCGGGGCACAGATACGCAGTATTTT,CASSQLTSRGTDTQYF
.,TRBJ1-5,TRBV15,15,.,TGTGCCACCAGCACGGCGAGGGTAAGCAATCAGCCCCAGCATTTT,CATSTARVSNQPQHF
.,TRBJ1-1,TRBV4-1,16,.,TGCGCCAGCAGCCAGGCGGGGGGTGGGATGAACACTGAAGCTTTCTTT,CASSQAGGGMNTEAFF
.,TRBJ2-3,TRBV7-6,13,TRBD1,TGTGCCAGCGCCGGGACAGGGTCGGATACGCAGTATTTT,CASAGTGSDTQYF
.,TRBJ1-1,TRBV6-5,11,.,TGTGCCAGCAGTCAGACAGGCAAAGCTTTCTTT,CASSQTGKAFF
.,TRBJ2-1,TRBV10-3,17,TRBD2,TGTGCCATCAGGAAAACTAGCGGGACAGAGGGTCGCAATGAGCAGTTCTTC,CAIRKTSGTEGRNEQFF
once,TRBJ1-6,TRBV3-1/TRBV3-2,16,TRBD1,TGTGCCAGCAGCCAAGATCCAGGGGGCCACGAGTCACCCCTCCACTTT,CASSQDPGGHESPLHF
.,TRBJ2-2,TRBV3-1/TRBV3-2,17,.,TGTGCCAGCAGCCAAGATCAGTGGGGGATCATGGGCGGGGAGCTGTTTTTT,CASSQDQWGIMGGELFF
.,TRBJ1-3,TRBV24-1,14,.,TGTGCCACCAGTGCCGGAACTGCCGGAAACACCATATATTTT,CATSAGTAGNTIYF
.,TRBJ1-6,TRBV6-5,12,.,TGTGCCAGCAGTTCCATTAATTCACCCCTCCACTTT,CASSSINSPLHF
.,TRBJ1-1,TRBV7-2,13,.,TGTGCCAGCAGGCCCACAGGGAGCACTGAAGCTTTCTTT,CASRPTGSTEAFF
.,TRBJ1-1,TRBV7-9,14,.,TGTGCCAGCAGCTCCTCAGAAAAGAACACTGAAGCTTTCTTT,CASSSSEKNTEAFF
.,TRBJ2-1,TRBV15,17,.,TGTGCCACCAGCAGAGATGCGCGGCGGAGCTCCTACAATGAGCAGTTCTTC,CATSRDARRSSYNEQFF
.,TRBJ2-1,TRBV5-1,16,.,TGCGCCAGCAGGGCCAATTTAGCGGACCAATACAATGAGCAGTTCTTC,CASRANLADQYNEQFF
.,TRBJ1-6,TRBV25-1,15,.,TGTGCCAGTAAAATGGAGGGGGGGCGGGATTCACCCCTCCACTTT,CASKMEGGRDSPLHF
.,TRBJ2-3,TRBV7-2,16,.,TGTGCCAGCAGCGGACAGCGGGATCACTTCACAGATACGCAGTATTTT,CASSGQRDHFTDTQYF